The 3 T cell receptor beta chains given below trace back to one sample, sequenced in a study of beta chain features in type 1 diabetes (dated by TCRdb to 2016 to 2019). Library prep was done by the immunoSEQ multiplex PCR assay. The entire isolated RNA was reverse transcribed using the High Capacity cDNA Reverse Transcription Kit, and thus expressed TCRB transcripts were sequenced. TCRdb re-hosts the immuneACCESS table, in-frame sequences only. Its copies lack some clones; in the studies checked, an unresolved V gene accounts for under half of them, and the cause for the rest is not known. The sample profile shows more than 140,000 clones; roughly 10% of them were found once. The ten top clones hold 0.65% of the sample. The source material was central memory CD4+ T cells from blood. Source of these receptors: a woman in her forties in good health.

A few counts support this clone. V gene TRBV18 combines with J gene TRBJ1-1, with 7 bases matching TRBD1. This CDR3 is 12 amino acids long. Germline loops: CDR1 KGHSH, CDR2 LQKENI. Germline trimming cut 3 bases from V and 7 bases from J; bases unmatched to any gene: 2. The CDR3 is CASSPDRVEAFF. CDR3 DNA: TGTGCCAGCTCACCTGACAGGGTTGAAGCTTTCTTT. The full variable domain, rest sourced from reference TRBV18 and TRBJ1-1, is NAGVMQNPRHLVRRRGQEARLRCSPMKGHSHVYWYRQLPEEGLKFMVYLQKENIIDESGMPKERFSAEFPKEGPSILRIQQVVRGDSAAYFCASSPDRVEAFFGQGTRLTVV.

The rearrangement uses TRBV19 and TRBJ2-5; 8 bases agree with TRBD2. Trimming at V came to 5 bases and at J to 3 bases, leaving 8 bases not matched to a gene. CDR1 is LNHDA and CDR2 is SQIVND in the germline V gene (reference sequence). This CDR3 region has 15 residues. The CDR3 reads CASSPRGAGEETQYF. In DNA form, the CDR3 reads TGTGCCAGTAGTCCCCGGGGAGCGGGGGAAGAGACCCAGTACTTC.

V gene TRBV7-9 combines with J gene TRBJ1-5; no clear D gene. The CDR3 length is 15 residues. Deletions cut 3 bases from V and 6 bases from J, with 15 bases between. From germline, CDR1 is SEHNR and CDR2 FQNEAQ (reference sequence). CDR3 region: CASSLGDNSRQPQHF. Written as DNA, the CDR3 is TGTGCCAGCAGCTTGGGAGACAACAGCCGTCAGCCCCAGCATTTT.